The sample holds one count of the clone carrying this T cell receptor (beta chain). As yet, its antigen is unknown. TCRdb reanalysed the 5' RACE reads using MiXCR and keeps one entry per CDR3 protein. This table holds hundreds of thousands of distinct CDR3 sequences, 20% to 30% found once. The data stem from a study of T-cell memory formation after mild COVID-19. Study-level points and caveats: There was a balanced CD4/CD8 profile in clones contracting day 15 to 85, and later expanders leaned CD4+.

The CDR3 extends over 14 amino acids. Germline V gene data show CDR1 as SGHRS and CDR2 as YFSETQ. Between the trimmed V and J ends, which lost 0 bases and 7 bases, there was a span of 11 bases. This chain connects TRBV5-1 to TRBJ2-1, with D unclear. The TCR was taken from an adult woman who had mild COVID-19 (a few samples of this study predate the infection). Cell type and time point are not known. The specimen sequenced was PBMCs or a T cell subset sorted from them (not recorded which). DNA for the CDR3: TGCGCCAGCAGCTTGGTAGACTCCGGTAATGAGCAGTTCTTC. Amino acid sequence: CASSLVDSGNEQFF. Full variable domain (outside the CDR3, taken from reference TRBV5-1 and TRBJ2-1): KAGVTQTPRYLIKTRGQQVTLSCSPISGHRSVSWYQQTPGQGLQFLFEYFSETQRNKGNFPGRFSGRQFSNSRSEMNVSTLELGDSALYLCASSLVDSGNEQFFGPGTRLTVL.